This TCR beta chain stems from a study of identical twins. Study-wide results and caveats: Zero-insertion results could be subject to partial confounding by invariant MAIT and iNKT cells. Out-of-frame sharing of TCR alpha in monozygotic twins was underestimated by models.

A single record per CDR3 protein comes from TCRdb applying MiXCR to the 5' RACE reads. The data show some 500,000 distinct CDR3 sequences, with 7.5% to 10% seen just once and roughly 3% held by the top ten. V lost 7 bases and J 0 bases, leaving 15 bases between the germline ends. Germline V CDR1 and CDR2: SGHTA, FQGTGA. There are 15 residues in the CDR3. This clonotype came up a few times. Antigen: not known. The data also belong to a second study, concerning yellow fever vaccine responses in identical twins. That report adds: Twins showed a vaccine T cell response that reportedly seemed partly convergent, partly personalized.

The receptor comes from a woman under 30 in good health. The V and J genes are TRBV7-3 and TRBJ2-5; D is unclear. The sequenced material came from PBMCs. The CDR3 region has the DNA TGTGCCAGCATAGTATTTGGGATCGACCAAGAGACCCAGTACTTC. Encoded protein: CASIVFGIDQETQYF.